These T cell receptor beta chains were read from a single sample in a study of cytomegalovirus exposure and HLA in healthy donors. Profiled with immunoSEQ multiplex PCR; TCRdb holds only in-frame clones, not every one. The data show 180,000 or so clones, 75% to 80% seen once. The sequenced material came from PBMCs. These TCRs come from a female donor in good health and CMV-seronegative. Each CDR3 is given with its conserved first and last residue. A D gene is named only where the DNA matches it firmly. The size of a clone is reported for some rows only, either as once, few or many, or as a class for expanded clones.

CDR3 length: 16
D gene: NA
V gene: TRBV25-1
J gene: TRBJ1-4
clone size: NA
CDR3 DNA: TGTGCCAGCAGTGAACGATACGCAGGGATTAATGAAAAACTGTTTTTT
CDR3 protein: CASSERYAGINEKLFF

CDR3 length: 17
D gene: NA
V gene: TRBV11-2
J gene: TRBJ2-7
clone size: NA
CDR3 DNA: TGTGCCAGCAGCTCCCAACTGGGGGCGGGACAGCCCTACGAGCAGTACTTC
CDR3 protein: CASSSQLGAGQPYEQYF

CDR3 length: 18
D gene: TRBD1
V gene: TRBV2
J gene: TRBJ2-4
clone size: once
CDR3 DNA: TGTGCCAGCAGTGGTGAAAAGAGAGGACAGGGGGCTGTCGACATTCAGTACTTC
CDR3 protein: CASSGEKRGQGAVDIQYF

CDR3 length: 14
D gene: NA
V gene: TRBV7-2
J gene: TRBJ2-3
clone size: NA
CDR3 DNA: TGTGCCAGCAGCTCGGACAGATTCACAGATACGCAGTATTTT
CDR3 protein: CASSSDRFTDTQYF

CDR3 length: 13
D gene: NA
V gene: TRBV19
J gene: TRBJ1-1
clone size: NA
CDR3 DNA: TGTGCCAGTTCCAGGGCGGGAAACACTGAAGCTTTCTTT
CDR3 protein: CASSRAGNTEAFF

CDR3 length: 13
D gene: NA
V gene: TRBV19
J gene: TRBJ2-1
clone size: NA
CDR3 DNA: TGTGCCAGTAGTATAGCTATTTACAATGAGCAGTTCTTC
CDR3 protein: CASSIAIYNEQFF

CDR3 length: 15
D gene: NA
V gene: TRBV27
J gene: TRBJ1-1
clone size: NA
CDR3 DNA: TGTGCCAGCAGTTTATCGTACGGGGGGAACACTGAAGCTTTCTTT
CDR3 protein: CASSLSYGGNTEAFF

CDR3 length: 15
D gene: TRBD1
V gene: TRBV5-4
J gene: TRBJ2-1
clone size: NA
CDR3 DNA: TGTGCCAGCAGCTTGGTGCCAGGGGGCTACAATGAGCAGTTCTTC
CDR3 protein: CASSLVPGGYNEQFF

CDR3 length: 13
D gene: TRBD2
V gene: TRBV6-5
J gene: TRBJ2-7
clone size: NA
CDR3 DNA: TGTGCCAGCAGTTACTCGACGGGGGGCGAGCAGTACTTC
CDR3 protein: CASSYSTGGEQYF

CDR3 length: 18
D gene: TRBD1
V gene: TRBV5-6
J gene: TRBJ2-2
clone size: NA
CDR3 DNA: TGTGCCAGCAGCTCAAGGATCGGGACAGGGGGATACACCGGGGAGCTGTTTTTT
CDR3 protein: CASSSRIGTGGYTGELFF

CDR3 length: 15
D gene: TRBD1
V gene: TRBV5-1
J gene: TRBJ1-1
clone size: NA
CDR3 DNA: TGCGCCAGCAGCTTCGACAGGGGAAGAAACACTGAAGCTTTCTTT
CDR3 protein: CASSFDRGRNTEAFF

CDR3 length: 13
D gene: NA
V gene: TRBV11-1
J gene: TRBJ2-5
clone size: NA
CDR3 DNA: TGTGCCAGCAGCTGGGGGGTACGACTCCCGGCCGACTTC
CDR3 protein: CASSWGVRLPADF

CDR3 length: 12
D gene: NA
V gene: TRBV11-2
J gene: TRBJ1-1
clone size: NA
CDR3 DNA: TGTGCCAGCAGCCTTCCGAACACTGAAGCTTTCTTT
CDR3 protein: CASSLPNTEAFF

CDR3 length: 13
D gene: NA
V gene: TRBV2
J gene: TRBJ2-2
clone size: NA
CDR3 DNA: TGTGCCAGCATGATTAGCTCCCCCGGGGAGCTGTTTTTT
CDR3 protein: CASMISSPGELFF

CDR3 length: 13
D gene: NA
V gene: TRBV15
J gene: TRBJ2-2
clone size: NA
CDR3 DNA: TGTGCCACCGCTAGGGGGTACACCGGGGAGCTGTTTTTT
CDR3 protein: CATARGYTGELFF

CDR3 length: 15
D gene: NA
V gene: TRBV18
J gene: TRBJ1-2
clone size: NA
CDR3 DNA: TGTGCCAGCTCACCACTTGGGGCCCCTGACTATGGCTACACCTTC
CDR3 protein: CASSPLGAPDYGYTF